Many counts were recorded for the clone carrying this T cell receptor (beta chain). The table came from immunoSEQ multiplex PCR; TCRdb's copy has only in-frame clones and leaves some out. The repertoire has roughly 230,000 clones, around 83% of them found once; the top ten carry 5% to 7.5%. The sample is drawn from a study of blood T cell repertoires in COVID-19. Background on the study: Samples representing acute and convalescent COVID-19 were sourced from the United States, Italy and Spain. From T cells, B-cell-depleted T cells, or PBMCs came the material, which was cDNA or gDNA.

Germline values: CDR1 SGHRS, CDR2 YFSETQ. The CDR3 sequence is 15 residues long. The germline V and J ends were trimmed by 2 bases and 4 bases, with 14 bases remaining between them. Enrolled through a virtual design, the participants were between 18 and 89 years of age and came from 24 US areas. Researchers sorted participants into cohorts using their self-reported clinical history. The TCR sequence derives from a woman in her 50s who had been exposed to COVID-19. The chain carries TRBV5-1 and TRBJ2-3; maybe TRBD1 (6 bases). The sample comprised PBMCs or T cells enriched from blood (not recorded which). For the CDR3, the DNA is TGCGCCAGCAGCTTATACAGGGTAGGGGCAGATACGCAGTATTTT. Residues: CASSLYRVGADTQYF.